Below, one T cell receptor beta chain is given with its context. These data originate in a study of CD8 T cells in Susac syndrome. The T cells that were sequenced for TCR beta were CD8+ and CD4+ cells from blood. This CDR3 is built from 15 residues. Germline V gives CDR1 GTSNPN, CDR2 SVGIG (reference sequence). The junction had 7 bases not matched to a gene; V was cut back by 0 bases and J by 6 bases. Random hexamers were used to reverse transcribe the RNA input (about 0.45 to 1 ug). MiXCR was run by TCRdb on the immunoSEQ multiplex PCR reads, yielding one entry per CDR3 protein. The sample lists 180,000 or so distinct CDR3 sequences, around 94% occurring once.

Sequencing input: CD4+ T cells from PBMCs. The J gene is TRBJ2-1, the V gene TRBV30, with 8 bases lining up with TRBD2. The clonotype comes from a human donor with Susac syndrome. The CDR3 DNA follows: TGTGCCTGGAGTGTAACAGCGGGAGTTACCAATGAGCAGTTCTTC. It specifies CAWSVTAGVTNEQFF.